This T cell receptor beta chain originates from a study of shared clonotypes between healthy human individuals (dated by TCRdb to 2019 to 2021). With respect to the entire study: The cohort comprised a couple of women and a few men aged 18 to 49 years. For each donor, CD4 naive and CD4 memory were each run on three plates, CD8 naive on two plates, and CD8 memory on one plate. To estimate repertoire size and how much clonotypes are shared between individuals, the study performed deep sequencing of blood TCR repertoires from roughly five healthy adults. Libraries were prepared and TCR repertoires were sequenced by different laboratories using diverse techniques, in order to increase sequencing depth and limit assay-specific biases. Leukapheresis yielded between about 0.9 and 10 billion PBMCs per donor.

Using the deep immunoSEQ assay, TCR CDR3 regions were amplified from genomic DNA by multiplex PCR. Extracted genomic DNA from each cell subset was spread evenly across all wells of several immunoSEQ 96-well plates, with each plate serving as a replicate. For sorted subsets, each replicate PCR was loaded with approximately 200 ng genomic DNA, equivalent to about 30,000 T cell genomes. The purified libraries were quantified using a Qubit 3.0 fluorometer, sized with a Bioanalyzer 2100, and then quantified again using the KAPA Library Quantification kit. A separate single-read 150-cycle Illumina NextSeq 550 flow cell was used to sequence each immunoSEQ 96-well plate. As for the authors' bioinformatics: The immunoSEQ output contained only junctional sequences without quality scores, so filtering could not match that applied to full-length reads. Sequences were annotated with PyIR, a Python wrapper for IgBLAST v1.9, using IMGT germline references to assign V/J genes and CDR3. Any read was removed if the V/J assignment was weak (E-value above 1e-6), the CDR3 was missing, or the read contained stop codons, out-of-frame junctions, or ambiguous translated residues. A V3J clonotype was defined by an identical inferred V gene, J gene, and CDR3 amino acid sequence. The percentage overlap between two repertoires was calculated by dividing the number of shared unique clonotypes by the size of the smaller repertoire. Repertoire richness was assessed with RTK rarefaction, the Chao1 estimator, and Recon v2.1 estimates of unobserved clonotypes. OLGA was used to compute generation probabilities for all TCRbeta clonotypes that the gDNA method yielded from a handful of donors. TCRdb took over this immuneACCESS table, retaining in-frame rearrangements with V and J assigned. Such tables are incomplete; in checked studies, under half of the missing clones stem from an unresolved V gene, and the remainder is unexplained. From that table come the V and J calls and clone size; the DNA was used to work out D and trimming. The sample table lists roughly 100,000 clones, less than 75% of them with a count of one. Of the sample, around 26% is held by the ten largest clones.

In this sample, this clone turned up many times. What antigen it recognizes has not been identified. No clone much larger than this one lies a single base away; base qualities are absent. The sample carries other DNA sequences with the same CDR3. The germline V gene (reference sequence) gives CDR1 as SGHNT and CDR2 as YYREEE. The CDR3 covers 12 residues, taking in both the cysteine and the phenylalanine. Here the CDR3 DNA is all that survives: 36 bases in frame from base 1. The germline ends are 6 bases apart after V is trimmed by 4 bases and J by 3 bases. What the authors observed across the whole study: Even with the large sequencing depth, rarefaction of the sorted-subset datasets indicated that sequencing was incomplete. Naive subsets generally had larger estimated clonotype richness than memory subsets did. When a handful of donors were compared, the shared fraction of clonotypes was around 5% for naive CD4, less than 4% for naive CD8, roughly 2.5% for memory CD4, and approximately 0.4% for memory CD8. The small number of donors limited the genetic and exposure-history diversity represented. Compared with non-shared clonotypes, clonotypes shared by all four sorted-subset donors had higher generation probabilities. Sampling was limited to blood, and TCR repertoires in tissue likely differ from TCR repertoires in blood. Based on pairwise subsampling, the degree of clonotype sharing among donors was expected to be affected by sequencing depth.

Healthy HIV-negative adults with no recently reported acute infections or vaccinations were included as donors. All donors were Caucasian adults living in Nashville, Tennessee, USA. CD8 memory samples were composed of magnetically selected CD45RO+ cells combined with CCR7-negative CD45RA+ effector memory (TemRA) cells. Blood was obtained by leukapheresis, after which PBMCs were separated by Ficoll-Histopaque density gradient centrifugation and cryopreserved in liquid nitrogen vapor phase. Analytical flow cytometry was used to check the purity and quantity of every magnetically sorted T cell population. Genomic DNA was isolated from every sorted fraction and measured by UV absorbance on a Nanodrop 2000c.

This TCR derives from a young woman in good health. The sequenced sample consisted of memory CD8+ T cells sorted from blood. Read against the paper, the sample's cell subset or site label means: CD45RO+ cells pooled with CCR7-negative TemRA cells. This chain is built from TRBV5-4 and TRBJ2-3; the D gene lacks a confident call. The DNA sequence reads TGTGCCAGCAGCCGTTCTACAGATACGCAGTATTTT. The translation is CASSRSTDTQYF.